This T cell receptor beta chain is drawn from a study of T cells in Graves' hyperthyroidism and ophthalmopathy. TCR beta CDR3 regions were amplified from RNA. The study used the HTBI primer set for a first-round RT-PCR of the TCR CDR3. From the multiplex PCR reads, TCRdb called clonotypes with MiXCR, one entry per CDR3 protein. The sample records 400,000 to 450,000 distinct CDR3 sequences, about 15% being singletons. The length of the CDR3 is 13 residues. Germline V gene sequence: CDR1 SGHDT, CDR2 YYEEEE. The V end lost 2 bases, the J end lost 7 bases, and 10 bases lay between the germline ends. General study results and limits: Among clonotypes expanded in thyroid above 0.001, most were also found in blood.

This clonotype appeared a few times. Its antigen remains unknown. The TCR originated in a man aged 18 to 30 with Graves' ophthalmopathy. The chain is built from TRBV5-6 and TRBJ1-5; D unresolved. The sample was blood. In DNA, the CDR3 is TGTGCCAGCAGCTTAGGGATCGGGCAGCCCCAGCATTTT. This codes for CASSLGIGQPQHF.